The T cell receptor beta chain under discussion was sequenced for a study of Ad26.COV2.S vaccination and SARS-CoV-2 variants. Germline CDR1 reads LGHNA; CDR2 reads YNFKEQ. V was shortened by 0 bases and J by 8 bases, with 13 bases between the two germline ends. The CDR3 runs 14 residues. Indicated treatment: approximately 18 received Ad26.COV2.S at low or high dose, single or two shots; 5 received placebo; per-sample allocation not given. The investigators took samples on day 63 after the first vaccine or placebo injection. Worth noting for this clone: The antigen remains unidentified.

Regarding the study as a whole: Measurements of TCR breadth and depth may have given underestimates of the total T cell responses. The placebo group had lower spike-specific TCR breadth than the vaccine recipients did.

Method: immunoSEQ multiplex PCR; TCRdb's copy keeps in-frame clones and lacks some. The table lists a few hundred thousand clones, approximately 87% of them singletons. This sequence originates from a person between 18 and 65 years old who received the Ad26.COV2.S COVID-19 vaccine or a placebo. The sequenced sample was peripheral blood, obtained in a trial of Ad26.COV2.S vaccine versus placebo. The rearrangement links TRBV4-2 to TRBJ1-2; D is possibly TRBD1 (6 bases). The DNA for the CDR3 is TGTGCCAGCAGCCAAGATAGGGCAGGGGACGGCTACACCTTC. Translating gives CASSQDRAGDGYTF.